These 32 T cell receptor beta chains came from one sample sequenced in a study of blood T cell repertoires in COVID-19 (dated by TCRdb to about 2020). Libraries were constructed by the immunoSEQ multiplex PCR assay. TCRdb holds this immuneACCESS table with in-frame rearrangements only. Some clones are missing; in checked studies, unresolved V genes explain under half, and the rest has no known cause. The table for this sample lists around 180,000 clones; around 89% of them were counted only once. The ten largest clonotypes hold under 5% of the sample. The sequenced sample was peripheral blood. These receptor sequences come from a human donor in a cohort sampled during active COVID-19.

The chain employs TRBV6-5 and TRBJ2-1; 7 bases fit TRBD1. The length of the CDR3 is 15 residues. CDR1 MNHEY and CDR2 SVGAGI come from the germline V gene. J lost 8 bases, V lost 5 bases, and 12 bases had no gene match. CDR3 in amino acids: CASSNGWQGVDEQFF. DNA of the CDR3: TGTGCCAGCAGTAACGGTTGGCAGGGGGTCGATGAGCAGTTCTTC.

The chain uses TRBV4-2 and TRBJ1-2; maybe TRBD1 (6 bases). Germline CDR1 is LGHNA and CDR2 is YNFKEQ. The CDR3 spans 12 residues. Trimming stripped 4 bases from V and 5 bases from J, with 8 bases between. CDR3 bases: TGTGCCAGCAGCCGTCAGGGGTATGGCTACACCTTC. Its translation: CASSRQGYGYTF.

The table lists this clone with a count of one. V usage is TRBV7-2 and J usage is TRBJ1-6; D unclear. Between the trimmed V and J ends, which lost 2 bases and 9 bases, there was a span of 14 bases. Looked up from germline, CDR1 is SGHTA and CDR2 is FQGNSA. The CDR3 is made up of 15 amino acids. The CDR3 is CASSLIEAGISPLHF. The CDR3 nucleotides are TGTGCCAGCAGCTTAATAGAAGCGGGCATTTCACCCCTCCACTTT.

The DNA for the CDR3 is TGTGCCAGTAGTATAGGTTTCTCCTCCCAAGCGAGATACAATGAGCAGTTCTTC. This translates into CASSIGFSSQARYNEQFF. J is TRBJ2-1 and V is TRBV19; D is undetermined. Germline V lookup: CDR1 LNHDA, CDR2 SQIVND (reference sequence). Trimming shortened V by 1 base and J by 4 bases, and 20 bases separated the two germline ends. The length of the CDR3 is 18 residues.

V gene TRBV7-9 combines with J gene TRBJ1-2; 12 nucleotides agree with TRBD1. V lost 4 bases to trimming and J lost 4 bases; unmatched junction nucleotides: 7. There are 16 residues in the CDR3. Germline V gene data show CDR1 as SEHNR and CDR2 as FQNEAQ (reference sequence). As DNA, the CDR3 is TGTGCCAGCAGCTCCTACCGGGACAGGGGGCCCTATGGCTACACCTTC. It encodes CASSSYRDRGPYGYTF.

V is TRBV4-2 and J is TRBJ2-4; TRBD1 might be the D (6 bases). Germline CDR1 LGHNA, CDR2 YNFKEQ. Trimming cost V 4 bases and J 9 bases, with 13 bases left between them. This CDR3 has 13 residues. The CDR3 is CASSLSLGGIQYF. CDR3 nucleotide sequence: TGTGCCAGCAGCCTCTCGTTAGGGGGCATTCAGTACTTC.

The CDR3 region is CASSRLVYGYTF. DNA of the CDR3: TGTGCCAGCAGTCGACTGGTCTATGGCTACACCTTC. The chain carries TRBV12-3 or TRBV12-4 and TRBJ1-2; D is unresolved. The CDR3 is 12 residues long. Trimming removed 5 bases from V and 4 bases from J, with 8 bases in between.

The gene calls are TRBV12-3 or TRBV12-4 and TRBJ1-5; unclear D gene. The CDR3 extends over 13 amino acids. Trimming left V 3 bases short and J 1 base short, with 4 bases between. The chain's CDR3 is CASSLESNQPQHF. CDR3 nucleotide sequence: TGTGCCAGCAGTTTGGAGAGCAATCAGCCCCAGCATTTT.

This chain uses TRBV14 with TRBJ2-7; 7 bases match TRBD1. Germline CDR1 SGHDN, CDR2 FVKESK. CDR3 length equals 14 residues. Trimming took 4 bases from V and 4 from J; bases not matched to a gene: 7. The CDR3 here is CASSRAGGHYEQYF. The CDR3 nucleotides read TGTGCCAGCAGCCGCGCAGGGGGACATTACGAGCAGTACTTC.

The DNA of the CDR3 is TGTGCCAGCAGCTTACAAGGGGGCGATCGGGCAGATACGCAGTATTTT. Translation gives CASSLQGGDRADTQYF. The chain uses TRBV7-9 and TRBJ2-3; 7 positions agree with TRBD1. The CDR3 is 16 residues long. The junction had 9 bases not matched to a gene; V was cut back by 2 bases and J by 4 bases. Germline V CDR1 and CDR2: SEHNR, FQNEAQ (reference sequence).

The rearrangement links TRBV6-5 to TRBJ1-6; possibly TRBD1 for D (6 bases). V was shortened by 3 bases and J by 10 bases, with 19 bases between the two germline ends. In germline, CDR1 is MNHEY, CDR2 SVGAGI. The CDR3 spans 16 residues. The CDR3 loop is CASSYSQTGRRSPLHF. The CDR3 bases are TGTGCCAGCAGTTATTCGCAGACAGGCCGGCGGTCACCCCTCCACTTT.

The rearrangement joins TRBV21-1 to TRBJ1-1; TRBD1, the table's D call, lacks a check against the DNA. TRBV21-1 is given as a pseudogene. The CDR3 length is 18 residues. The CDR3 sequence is CASSKARHRTGTFAEAFF. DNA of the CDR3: TGTGCCAGCAGCAAAGCTCGTCATAGGACAGGGACTTTTGCTGAAGCTTTCTTT.

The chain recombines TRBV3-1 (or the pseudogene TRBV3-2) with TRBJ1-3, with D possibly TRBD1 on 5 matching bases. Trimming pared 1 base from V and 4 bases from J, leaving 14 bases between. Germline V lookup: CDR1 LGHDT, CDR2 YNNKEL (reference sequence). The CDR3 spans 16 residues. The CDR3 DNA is TGTGCCAGCAGCCAAGCTCTTGGGGCATTAGGAAACACCATATATTTT. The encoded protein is CASSQALGALGNTIYF.

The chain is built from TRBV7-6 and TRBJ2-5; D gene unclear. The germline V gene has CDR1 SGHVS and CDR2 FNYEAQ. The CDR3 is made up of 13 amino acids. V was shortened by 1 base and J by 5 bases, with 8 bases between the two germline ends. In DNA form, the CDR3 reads TGTGCCAGCAGCTTAGGAGGTCTCGAGACCCAGTACTTC. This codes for CASSLGGLETQYF.

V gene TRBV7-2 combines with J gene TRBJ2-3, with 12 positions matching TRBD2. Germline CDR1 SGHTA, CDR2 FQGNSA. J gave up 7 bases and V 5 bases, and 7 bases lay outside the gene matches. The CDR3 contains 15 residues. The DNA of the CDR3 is TGTGCCAGCAGCCCCCAACTAGCGGGGGGAAATACGCAGTATTTT. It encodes CASSPQLAGGNTQYF.

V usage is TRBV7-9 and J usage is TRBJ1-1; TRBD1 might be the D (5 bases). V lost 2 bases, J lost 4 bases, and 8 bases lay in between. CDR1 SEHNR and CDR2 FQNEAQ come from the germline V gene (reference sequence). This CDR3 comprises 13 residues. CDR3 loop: CASSLSGGTEAFF. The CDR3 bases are TGTGCCAGCAGCTTATCGGGGGGCACTGAAGCTTTCTTT.

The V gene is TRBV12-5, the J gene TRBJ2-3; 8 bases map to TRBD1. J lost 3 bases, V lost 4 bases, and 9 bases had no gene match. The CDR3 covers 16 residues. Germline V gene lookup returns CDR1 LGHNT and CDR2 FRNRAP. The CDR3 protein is CASGSRQGFGTDTQYF. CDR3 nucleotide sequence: TGTGCTAGTGGTTCGCGACAGGGGTTTGGTACAGATACGCAGTATTTT.

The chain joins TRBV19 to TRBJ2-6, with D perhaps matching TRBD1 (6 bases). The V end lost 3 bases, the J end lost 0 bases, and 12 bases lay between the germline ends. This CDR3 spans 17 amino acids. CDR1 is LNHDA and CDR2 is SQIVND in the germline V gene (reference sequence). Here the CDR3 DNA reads TGTGCCAGTAGTATCGGCAGGGGTTACTCTGGGGCCAACGTCCTGACTTTC. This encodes CASSIGRGYSGANVLTF.

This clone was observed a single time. CDR3 region: CASSLGASRIQETQYF. The CDR3 DNA reads TGCGCCAGCAGCTTAGGAGCAAGTCGGATCCAAGAGACCCAGTACTTC. J is TRBJ2-5 and V is TRBV5-1; no reliable D call. CDR1 and CDR2 (germline): SGHRS, YFSETQ. The CDR3 runs 16 residues. The germline V and J ends were trimmed by 2 bases and 1 base, with 15 bases remaining between them.

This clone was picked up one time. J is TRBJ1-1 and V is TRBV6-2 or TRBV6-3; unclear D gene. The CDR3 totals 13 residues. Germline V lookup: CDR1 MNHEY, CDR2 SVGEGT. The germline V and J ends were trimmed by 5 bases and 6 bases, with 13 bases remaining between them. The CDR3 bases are TGTGCCAGCAGTCTCCGGCGTGAGGCTGAAGCTTTCTTT. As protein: CASSLRREAEAFF.

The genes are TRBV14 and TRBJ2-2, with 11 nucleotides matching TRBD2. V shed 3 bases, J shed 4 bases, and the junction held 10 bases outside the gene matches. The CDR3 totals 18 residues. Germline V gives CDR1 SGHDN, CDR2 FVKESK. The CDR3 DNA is TGTGCCAGCAGCCAGATATTTCTAGCGGGAGGTGGCACCGGGGAGCTGTTTTTT. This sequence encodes CASSQIFLAGGGTGELFF.

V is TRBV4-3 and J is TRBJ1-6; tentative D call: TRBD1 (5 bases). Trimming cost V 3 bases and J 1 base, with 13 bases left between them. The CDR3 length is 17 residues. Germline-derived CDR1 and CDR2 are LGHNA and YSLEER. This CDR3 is CASSHVPGFSYNSPLHF. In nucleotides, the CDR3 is TGCGCCAGCAGCCATGTACCAGGGTTTTCCTATAATTCACCCCTCCACTTT.

This CDR3 is CASSQDFRQGRREQYF. The CDR3, as DNA: TGTGCCAGCAGCCAAGATTTCAGACAGGGTCGACGGGAGCAGTACTTC. The rearrangement joins TRBV4-2 to TRBJ2-7; the match to TRBD1 covers 7 bases. Germline values: CDR1 LGHNA, CDR2 YNFKEQ. The CDR3 is 16 residues long. V gave up 0 bases and J gave up 7 bases; unmatched junction bases: 12.

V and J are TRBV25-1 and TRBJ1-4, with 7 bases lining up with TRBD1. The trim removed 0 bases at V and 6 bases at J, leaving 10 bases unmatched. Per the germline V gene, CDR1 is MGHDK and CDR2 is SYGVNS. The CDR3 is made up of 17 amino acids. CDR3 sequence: CASSEYFPTRGDEKLFF. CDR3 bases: TGTGCCAGCAGTGAATATTTCCCGACCAGGGGGGATGAAAAACTGTTTTTT.

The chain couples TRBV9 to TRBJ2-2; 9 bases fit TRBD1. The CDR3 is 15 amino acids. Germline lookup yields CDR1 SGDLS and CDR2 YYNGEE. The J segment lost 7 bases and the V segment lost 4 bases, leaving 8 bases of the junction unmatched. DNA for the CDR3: TGTGCCAGCAGCCCCTCCGGGACAGGGATCGGGGAGCTGTTTTTT. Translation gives CASSPSGTGIGELFF.

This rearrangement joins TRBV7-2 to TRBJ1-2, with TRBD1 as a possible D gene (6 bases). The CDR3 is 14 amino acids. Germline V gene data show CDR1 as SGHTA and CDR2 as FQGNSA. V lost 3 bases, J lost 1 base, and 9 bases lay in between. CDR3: CASSLGQYNYGYTF. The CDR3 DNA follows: TGTGCCAGCAGCTTGGGACAATATAACTATGGCTACACCTTC. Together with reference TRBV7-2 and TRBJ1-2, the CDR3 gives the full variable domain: GAGVSQSPSNKVTEKGKDVELRCDPISGHTALYWYRQSLGQGLEFLIYFQGNSAPDKSGLPSDRFSAERTGGSVSTLTIQRTQQEDSAVYLCASSLGQYNYGYTFGSGTRLTVV.

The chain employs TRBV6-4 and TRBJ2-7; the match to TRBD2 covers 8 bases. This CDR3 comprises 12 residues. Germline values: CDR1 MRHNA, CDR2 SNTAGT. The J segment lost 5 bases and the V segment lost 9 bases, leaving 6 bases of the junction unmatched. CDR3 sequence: CARKRELHEQYF. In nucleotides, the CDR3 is TGTGCCAGGAAGCGGGAGCTCCACGAGCAGTACTTC.

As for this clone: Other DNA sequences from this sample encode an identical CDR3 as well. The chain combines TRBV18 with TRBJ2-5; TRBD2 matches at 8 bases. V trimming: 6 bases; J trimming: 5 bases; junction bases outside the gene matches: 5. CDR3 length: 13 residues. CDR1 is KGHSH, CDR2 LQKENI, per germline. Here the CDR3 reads CASSPGLGETQYF. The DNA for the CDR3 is TGTGCCAGCTCCCCGGGACTAGGGGAGACCCAGTACTTC.

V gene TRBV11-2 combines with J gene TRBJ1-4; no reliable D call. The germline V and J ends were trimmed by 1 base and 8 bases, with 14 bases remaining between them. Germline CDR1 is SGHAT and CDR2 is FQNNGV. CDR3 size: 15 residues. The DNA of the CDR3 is TGTGCCAGCAGCTTAGTGGCCAGCCTGAGGGAAAAACTGTTTTTT. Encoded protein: CASSLVASLREKLFF. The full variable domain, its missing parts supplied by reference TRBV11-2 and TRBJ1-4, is EAGVAQSPRYKIIEKRQSVAFWCNPISGHATLYWYQQILGQGPKLLIQFQNNGVVDDSQLPKDRFSAERLKGVDSTLKIQPAKLEDSAVYLCASSLVASLREKLFFGSGTQLSVL.

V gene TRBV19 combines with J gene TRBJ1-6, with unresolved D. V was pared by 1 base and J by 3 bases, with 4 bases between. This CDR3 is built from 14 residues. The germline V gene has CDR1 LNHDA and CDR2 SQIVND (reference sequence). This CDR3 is CASSIALYNSPLHF. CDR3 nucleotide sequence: TGTGCCAGTAGTATAGCCCTCTATAATTCACCCCTCCACTTT.

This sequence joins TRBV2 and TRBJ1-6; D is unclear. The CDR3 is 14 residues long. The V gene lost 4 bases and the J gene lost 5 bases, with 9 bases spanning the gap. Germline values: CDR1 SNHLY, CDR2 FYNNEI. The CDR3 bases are TGTGCCAGCAGTGCCGAGGGTAATAATTCACCCCTCCACTTT. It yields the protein CASSAEGNNSPLHF.

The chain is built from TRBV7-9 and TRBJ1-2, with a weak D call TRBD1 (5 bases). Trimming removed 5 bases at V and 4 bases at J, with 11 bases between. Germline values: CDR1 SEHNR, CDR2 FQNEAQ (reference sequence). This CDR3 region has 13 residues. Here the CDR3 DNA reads TGTGCCAGCAGCCTGGGGACTCTCTATGGCTACACCTTC. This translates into CASSLGTLYGYTF.